The clone carrying this TCR beta chain was detected only once. These data originate in a study of blood T cell repertoires in COVID-19. Study in general: From the United States, Italy and Spain came samples of acute and convalescent COVID-19. Sample material is recorded as cDNA or gDNA derived from T cells, B-cell-depleted T cells, or PBMCs.

Generated by immunoSEQ multiplex PCR, the TCRdb table keeps only in-frame clones and is missing some. The table includes around 250,000 clones, roughly 89% detected once. CDR1 SGHNT and CDR2 YYREEE come from the germline V gene (reference sequence). The CDR3 runs to 13 residues. V was cut by 5 bases and J by 2 bases, with 10 bases left in between. The specimen was peripheral blood. The source is a woman aged 35 to 49 who had recovered from COVID-19. The chain uses TRBV5-4 and TRBJ1-2; D gene ambiguous. CDR3 residues: CASRFRSNYGYTF. The CDR3 region has the DNA TGTGCCAGCAGATTCAGGTCCAACTATGGCTACACCTTC.